This T cell receptor beta chain was obtained from a study of blood T cell repertoires in COVID-19. V trimming: 0 bases; J trimming: 4 bases; junction bases outside the gene matches: 5. This CDR3 contains 16 residues. Germline loops: CDR1 MNHEY, CDR2 SVGAGI. Exposed study participants had met a COVID-19 case within 2 weeks before entry. Measured with immunoSEQ multiplex PCR; TCRdb has only the in-frame clones, and not every one. This table holds about 180,000 clones, more than 75% found once. This sequence originates from a man between 60 and 70 years old who had been exposed to COVID-19. Source material: PBMCs or T cells enriched from blood (not recorded which). This chain links TRBV6-5 with TRBJ1-3, with 8 bases aligning to TRBD1. This CDR3 is CASSYSAGGGGNTIYF. In DNA, the CDR3 is TGTGCCAGCAGTTACTCGGCAGGGGGCGGAGGAAACACCATATATTTT.